These 10 T cell receptor beta chains were sequenced from one sample in a study of blood T cell repertoires in COVID-19. TCRdb's copy holds only in-frame clones and misses some; the assay was immunoSEQ multiplex PCR. The repertoire holds about 200,000 clones, roughly 90% seen once, with roughly 6.5% in the top ten. The sample consisted of peripheral blood. Receptor source: a man aged 55 to 70 who had recovered from COVID-19.

The V and J genes are TRBV12-3 or TRBV12-4 and TRBJ2-7; D is unresolved. CDR3 length: 13 amino acids. V was clipped by 1 base and J by 4 bases, with 8 bases between them. The CDR3 spells CASSLVPQYEQYF. CDR3 coding DNA: TGTGCCAGCAGTTTAGTCCCACAGTACGAGCAGTACTTC.

This clone was observed once. This chain connects TRBV6-6 to TRBJ1-3, with D hard to call. This CDR3 region has 15 residues. Per the germline V gene, CDR1 is MNHNY and CDR2 is SVGAGI (reference sequence). V was clipped by 0 bases and J by 0 bases, with 6 bases between them. The CDR3 DNA reads TGTGCCAGCAGTTACTCGGCCCTCTCTGGAAACACCATATATTTT. Translated: CASSYSALSGNTIYF.

This clone was detected once. The gene calls are TRBV3-1 (or the pseudogene TRBV3-2) and TRBJ1-1, with 12 bases aligning to TRBD1. This CDR3 contains 19 residues. J was trimmed by 2 bases and V by 3 bases; bases with no gene match: 13. Germline CDR1 reads LGHDT; CDR2 reads YNNKEL (reference sequence). CDR3 loop: CASSQAGKRDRGPNTEAFF. Here the CDR3 DNA reads TGTGCCAGCAGCCAGGCAGGTAAAAGGGACAGGGGGCCTAACACTGAAGCTTTCTTT.

This rearrangement joins TRBV6-4 to TRBJ2-3; 11 bases map to TRBD2. Looked up from germline, CDR1 is MRHNA and CDR2 is SNTAGT. The CDR3 runs to 15 residues. V gave up 4 bases and J gave up 1 base; unmatched junction bases: 1. CDR3 amino acids: CASSVAGGGTDTQYF. The CDR3 DNA reads TGTGCCAGCAGTGTAGCGGGAGGGGGCACAGATACGCAGTATTTT.

The genes are TRBV12-3 or TRBV12-4 and TRBJ2-3; the D is unclear. V lost 6 bases, J lost 5 bases, and 6 bases lay in between. The CDR3 spans 11 residues. The CDR3 spells CASSNRDTQYF. The CDR3 DNA follows: TGTGCCAGCAGCAACAGAGATACGCAGTATTTT.

About this clone itself: Sequence at one end of the junction differs from germline and may be a read error. V and J are TRBV2 and TRBJ1-3; tentatively, D is TRBD1 (6 bases). The CDR3 totals 15 residues. Germline assignment: CDR1 SNHLY and CDR2 FYNNEI. CDR3 DNA sequence: TGTGCCAGCAGCGAAGCAGGGGCGTTGGGAAACACCATATATTTT. This codes for CASSEAGALGNTIYF.

The chain combines TRBV7-9 with TRBJ2-3; 8 bases are shared with TRBD1. In germline, CDR1 is SEHNR, CDR2 FQNEAQ (reference sequence). V lost 4 bases and J lost 0; bases outside the gene matches: 12. CDR3 size: 18 residues. CDR3 sequence reads: CASSYTGGTFSSTDTQYF. Here the CDR3 DNA reads TGTGCCAGCAGCTACACAGGGGGGACCTTTTCCAGCACAGATACGCAGTATTTT.

CDR3 bases: TGTGCCAGCAGACCGACAGGCCTTAGGGAAAAACTGTTTTTT. Its protein is CASRPTGLREKLFF. The chain is built from TRBV27 and TRBJ1-4, with a weak D call TRBD1 (6 bases). The CDR3 is 14 amino acids. The ends were cut back, 6 bases at V and 8 bases at J, with 16 bases in the middle. Per the germline V gene, CDR1 is MNHEY and CDR2 is SMNVEV (reference sequence).

The chain joins TRBV7-9 to TRBJ1-3; no clear D. The CDR3 has 14 residues. Germline CDR1 and CDR2: SEHNR and FQNEAQ (reference sequence). The germline V and J ends were trimmed by 1 base and 0 bases, with 4 bases remaining between them. The CDR3 is CASSLGYSGNTIYF. The CDR3 DNA is TGTGCCAGCAGCTTAGGCTACTCTGGAAACACCATATATTTT.

The chain recombines TRBV27 with TRBJ2-7, with D possibly being TRBD1 (6 bases). CDR1 is MNHEY and CDR2 is SMNVEV in the germline V gene (reference sequence). Trimming shortened V by 6 bases and J by 7 bases, and 16 bases separated the two germline ends. The CDR3 consists of 13 residues. The CDR3 DNA reads as TGTGCCAGCAGAGAAGCCAGGGGCAGGGAGCAGTACTTC. Encoded protein: CASREARGREQYF.